This entry features one T cell receptor beta chain sequence. The sample comes from a study of blood T cell repertoires in COVID-19. This CDR3 has 16 amino acids. Trimming shortened V by 0 bases and J by 9 bases, and 20 bases separated the two germline ends. The germline gives CDR1 LNHNV, CDR2 YYDKDF (reference sequence). In the source study's methods: Amplification of reference gene primers provided the estimated nucleated cell counts. The repertoire was sequenced with immunoSEQ multiplex PCR; TCRdb's copy has only in-frame clones and lacks some. That table supplies the V and J calls and clone size; D and trimming were determined from the DNA. The sample shows approximately 250,000 clones, around 89% of them seen only once.

Source material: PBMCs or T cells enriched from blood (not recorded which). The rearrangement links TRBV15 to TRBJ1-1; D gene unclear. This receptor was taken from a woman aged 40 to 50 with acute COVID-19. CDR3 in amino acids: CATSRDLKRIGDKAFF. Written as DNA, the CDR3 is TGTGCCACCAGCAGAGATCTTAAACGAATCGGGGATAAAGCTTTCTTT.